The next 25 T cell receptor beta chains were all read from a single sample in a study of cytomegalovirus exposure and HLA in healthy donors. The PCR used 60 Vbeta and 13 Jbeta primers. Produced via immunoSEQ multiplex PCR; TCRdb's table is partial and in-frame only. Of around 130,000 clones listed, approximately 84% were seen once; the top ten hold under 3%. Sequenced input: PBMCs. These receptors were collected from a boy younger than 10 in good health and CMV-seronegative.

This clone was detected only once. The V and J genes are TRBV27 and TRBJ1-5; a weak D match, TRBD1 (6 bases). The germline CDR1 and CDR2 sequences are MNHEY and SMNVEV (reference sequence). V lost 5 bases to trimming and J lost 6 bases, with 11 bases between them. The CDR3 contains 13 residues. The CDR3 is CASSIRGSQPQHF. Here the CDR3 DNA reads TGTGCCAGCAGTATCAGGGGTAGTCAGCCCCAGCATTTT.

This chain connects TRBV19 to TRBJ2-1; D may be TRBD1 (6 bases). This CDR3 is built from 17 residues. Trimming stripped 6 bases from V and 5 bases from J, with 23 bases between. Per the germline V gene, CDR1 is LNHDA and CDR2 is SQIVND (reference sequence). The CDR3 bases are TGTGCCAGTAGCTTCATGACAGGCAGAACGAAGAACAATGAGCAGTTCTTC. It encodes CASSFMTGRTKNNEQFF.

The V and J genes are TRBV5-6 and TRBJ2-5; TRBD2 aligns across 12 bases. Germline trimming cut 5 bases from V and 5 bases from J; bases unmatched to any gene: 13. Germline lookup yields CDR1 SGHDT and CDR2 YYEEEE. CDR3 size: 17 residues. CDR3 DNA sequence: TGTGCCAGCAGTTCAGGACTAGCGGGATACTCCCGGGAGACCCAGTACTTC. Translation: CASSSGLAGYSRETQYF.

CDR3 sequence reads: CASSLDTGEGEYV. The CDR3 DNA follows: TGTGCCAGCAGCTTAGATACCGGCGAGGGGGAGTACGTC. V usage is TRBV11-2 and J usage is TRBJ2-7, with D tentatively TRBD1 (6 bases). CDR3 length: 13 amino acids. V shed 0 bases and J shed 11 bases, with 14 bases lying between them. Germline CDR1 SGHAT, CDR2 FQNNGV.

The chain links TRBV30 to TRBJ2-1; perhaps TRBD2 as D (5 bases). The CDR3 extends over 13 amino acids. The ends were cut back, 4 bases at V and 12 bases at J, with 19 bases in the middle. Germline values: CDR1 GTSNPN, CDR2 SVGIG (reference sequence). Here the CDR3 DNA reads TGTGCCTGGAAGGGTTTCGGCCGACTAAGGCAGTTCTTC. This translates into CAWKGFGRLRQFF.

The rearrangement links TRBV19 to TRBJ1-5; D is possibly TRBD1 (5 bases). Germline V gene sequence: CDR1 LNHDA, CDR2 SQIVND (reference sequence). V lost 1 base and J 7 bases, leaving 14 bases between the germline ends. This CDR3 has 15 residues. The CDR3 DNA reads as TGTGCCAGTAGTATAGTGGCAGTGGGGCGCCAGCCCCAGCATTTT. It specifies CASSIVAVGRQPQHF.

This clone was counted only a few times. This chain uses TRBV30 with TRBJ2-1, with D uncertain. Trimming took 5 bases from V and 8 from J, leaving 13 bases between them. The CDR3 is made up of 12 amino acids. CDR1 and CDR2 from the germline V gene are GTSNPN and SVGIG (reference sequence). Written as DNA, the CDR3 is TGTGCCTGGGCCTTTGAAGGAGATGAGCAGTTCTTC. Amino acids: CAWAFEGDEQFF.

The chain employs TRBV6-5 and TRBJ1-1, with D perhaps matching TRBD1 (6 bases). Germline V lookup: CDR1 MNHEY, CDR2 SVGAGI. Trimming cost V 5 bases and J 10 bases, with 20 bases left between them. This CDR3 comprises 14 residues. CDR3 amino acids: CASSEWPGGNVAFF. The CDR3 nucleotides are TGTGCCAGCAGTGAATGGCCGGGGGGCAATGTAGCTTTCTTT.

The chain has TRBV7-3 and TRBJ2-6, with D perhaps TRBD2 (6 bases). The length of the CDR3 is 15 residues. V lost 3 bases to trimming and J lost 0 bases, with 6 bases between them. Looked up from germline, CDR1 is SGHTA and CDR2 is FQGTGA. Written as DNA, the CDR3 is TGTGCCAGCAGCTTGGGGGGCTCTGGGGCCAACGTCCTGACTTTC. This translates into CASSLGGSGANVLTF.

This clone was counted between two and nine times. The chain employs TRBV7-3 and TRBJ1-1; D not certain. V was cut by 8 bases and J by 0 bases, with 10 bases left in between. The V gene's germline CDR1 is SGHTA and CDR2 FQGTGA. The CDR3 consists of 13 residues. The CDR3 sequence is CASSSQLNTEAFF. Written as DNA, the CDR3 is TGTGCCAGCTCGTCACAGCTGAACACTGAAGCTTTCTTT.

The rearrangement uses TRBV19 and TRBJ1-6; D ambiguous. The V end lost 5 bases, the J end lost 4 bases, and 9 bases lay between the germline ends. The CDR3 is 14 amino acids. Germline V gene data show CDR1 as LNHDA and CDR2 as SQIVND (reference sequence). CDR3 sequence reads: CASSPVDYNSPLHF. The CDR3 DNA sequence: TGTGCCAGTAGTCCGGTCGATTATAATTCACCCCTCCACTTT.

V gene TRBV27 combines with J gene TRBJ1-5; no clear D. The CDR3 runs to 15 residues. Germline values: CDR1 MNHEY, CDR2 SMNVEV (reference sequence). Trimming took off 3 bases at V and 3 bases at J, with 12 bases between the two ends. The chain's CDR3 is CASSLEGGLNQPQHF. As DNA, the CDR3 is TGTGCCAGCAGTTTGGAAGGCGGCCTCAATCAGCCCCAGCATTTT.

The chain joins TRBV7-9 to TRBJ2-3; D not certain. CDR3 size: 14 residues. CDR1 is SEHNR and CDR2 is FQNEAQ in the germline V gene (reference sequence). V was shortened by 3 bases and J by 4 bases, with 11 bases between the two germline ends. This CDR3 reads CASSLVQVPDTQYF. CDR3 in DNA: TGTGCCAGCAGCTTGGTGCAGGTCCCAGATACGCAGTATTTT.

The V call is TRBV6-4, the J call TRBJ2-2, with a weak D call TRBD2 (7 bases). Looked up from germline, CDR1 is MRHNA and CDR2 is SNTAGT. The CDR3 totals 18 residues. V lost 3 bases and J 0 bases, leaving 17 bases between the germline ends. The CDR3: CASSERMTGGANTGELFF. The DNA of the CDR3 is TGTGCCAGCAGTGAACGAATGACGGGGGGCGCGAACACCGGGGAGCTGTTTTTT.

V gene TRBV19 combines with J gene TRBJ1-2; D perhaps matches TRBD1 (5 bases). Germline V CDR1 and CDR2: LNHDA, SQIVND (reference sequence). The CDR3 has 14 residues. Trimming removed 6 bases from V and 4 bases from J, with 15 bases in between. CDR3 region: CASSPGLGLYGYTF. CDR3 nucleotide sequence: TGTGCCAGTAGCCCCGGCCTGGGGCTCTATGGCTACACCTTC.

V usage is TRBV7-9 and J usage is TRBJ2-3, with D perhaps matching TRBD2 (6 bases). CDR3 length: 13 residues. V was trimmed by 5 bases and J by 4 bases, leaving 10 bases between them. The germline V gene encodes CDR1 SEHNR and CDR2 FQNEAQ (reference sequence). CDR3 sequence: CASSGRLADTQYF. CDR3 bases: TGTGCCAGCAGCGGAAGACTAGCAGATACGCAGTATTTT.

The genes are TRBV6-6 and TRBJ1-5; TRBD1 is a possible D gene (5 bases). The CDR3 is made up of 13 amino acids. V was cut by 4 bases and J by 5 bases, with 9 bases left in between. Germline V gene sequence: CDR1 MNHNY, CDR2 SVGAGI (reference sequence). The CDR3 sequence: CASSFTRDQPQHF. The CDR3 DNA reads TGTGCCAGCAGTTTTACCAGGGATCAGCCCCAGCATTTT.

The J gene is TRBJ2-5, the V gene TRBV10-3, with TRBD1 matching over 10 bases. The germline V gene has CDR1 ENHRY and CDR2 SYGVKD. The V and J ends lost 4 bases and 4 bases, in that order; junction bases with no gene match: 9. The length of the CDR3 is 16 residues. The CDR3 protein is CAISGGGQGRGETQYF. CDR3 sequence (DNA): TGTGCCATCAGTGGAGGGGGACAGGGGCGGGGAGAGACCCAGTACTTC.

Comment on this clone: The junction departs from germline at one end; a sequencing error may be responsible. The V call is TRBV7-9, the J call TRBJ2-1, with 8 nucleotides matching TRBD1. CDR3 size: 16 residues. Germline V lookup: CDR1 SEHNR, CDR2 FQNEAQ (reference sequence). In DNA, the CDR3 is TGTTCCAGCAGCTTCCCGGAGACAGGGGACCACAATGAGCAGTTCTTC. It encodes CSSSFPETGDHNEQFF.

The V call is TRBV6-5, the J call TRBJ2-7; 11 nucleotides match TRBD2. V dropped 4 bases and J dropped 6; count of bases not matched to a gene: 5. This CDR3 comprises 14 residues. Per the germline V gene, CDR1 is MNHEY and CDR2 is SVGAGI. CDR3 DNA: TGTGCCAGCAGTTTGGCGGGACTAGCGGTCGAGCAGTACTTC. It codes for CASSLAGLAVEQYF.

The chain employs TRBV9 and TRBJ2-7; TRBD1 agrees at 8 bases. Germline lookup yields CDR1 SGDLS and CDR2 YYNGEE. V lost 0 bases to trimming and J lost 2 bases; unmatched junction nucleotides: 4. The CDR3 is 15 amino acids. The CDR3 DNA sequence: TGTGCCAGCAGCGTAGAAGGGACAGGTGCCTACGAGCAGTACTTC. This gives the protein CASSVEGTGAYEQYF.

The rearrangement joins TRBV5-1 to TRBJ1-2; 7 positions match TRBD1. V dropped 0 bases and J dropped 8; count of bases not matched to a gene: 7. There are 14 residues in the CDR3. Per the germline V gene, CDR1 is SGHRS and CDR2 is YFSETQ. The CDR3 nucleotides are TGCGCCAGCAGCTTGGACGGCAGGGGGGAAGGCTACACCTTC. This gives the protein CASSLDGRGEGYTF.

The rearrangement uses TRBV6-6 and TRBJ1-2; D remains ambiguous. Trimming cost V 8 bases and J 0 bases, with 10 bases left between them. Germline loops: CDR1 MNHNY, CDR2 SVGAGI (reference sequence). The CDR3 is made up of 13 amino acids. The CDR3 DNA sequence: TGTGCCAGCCGTCAGGCCGCTAACTATGGCTACACCTTC. It translates to CASRQAANYGYTF.

The chain uses TRBV7-2 and TRBJ2-1; possible D gene TRBD1, 7 bases. The CDR3 is 15 amino acids. Per germline, CDR1 SGHTA and CDR2 FQGNSA. V lost 6 bases and J lost 4, with 16 bases in between. The CDR3 loop is CASRLGGGAYNEQFF. In DNA, the CDR3 is TGTGCCAGCAGGCTTGGAGGGGGCGCGTACAATGAGCAGTTCTTC.

The rearrangement links TRBV5-6 to TRBJ1-4; 7 nucleotides align to TRBD1. Looked up from germline, CDR1 is SGHDT and CDR2 is YYEEEE. This CDR3 has 18 amino acids. The V gene end was trimmed by 3 bases and the J gene end by 1 base; junction bases not matched to a gene: 12. The CDR3: CASSYWTGQEVTNEKLFF. The CDR3 region has the DNA TGTGCCAGCAGCTACTGGACAGGTCAGGAGGTAACTAATGAAAAACTGTTTTTT.